The present TCR beta chain was sequenced within a study of Ad26.COV2.S vaccination and SARS-CoV-2 variants. Notes on this clone: Its antigen is still unknown.

General study findings and limits: Higher spike-specific TCR breadth was found in vaccine recipients than in placebo recipients. Using TCR breadth and depth analyses may have led to underestimated total T cell responses.

This sample's treatment: over 15 received Ad26.COV2.S at low or high dose, single or two shots; 5 received placebo; per-sample allocation not given. The study sampled participants on day 63 after the first vaccine or placebo injection. Clones were read by immunoSEQ multiplex PCR, and TCRdb kept only the in-frame ones, dropping some. The table shows about 350,000 clones, with 85% occurring only once. The CDR3 has 17 residues. The germline CDR1 and CDR2 sequences are SGHRS and YFSETQ. V was clipped by 2 bases and J by 1 base; unmatched bases: 9. The specimen was peripheral blood, collected in a trial of Ad26.COV2.S vaccine versus placebo. The chain combines TRBV5-1 with TRBJ1-3, with 7 bases identical to TRBD1. This clonotype originated in a person aged 18-65 years who received the Ad26.COV2.S COVID-19 vaccine or a placebo. CDR3 sequence: CASSFGGGQLSGNTIYF. CDR3 DNA: TGCGCCAGCAGCTTTGGTGGGGGACAGCTATCTGGAAACACCATATATTTT. The variable domain in full, completed from reference TRBV5-1 and TRBJ1-3, reads KAGVTQTPRYLIKTRGQQVTLSCSPISGHRSVSWYQQTPGQGLQFLFEYFSETQRNKGNFPGRFSGRQFSNSRSEMNVSTLELGDSALYLCASSFGGGQLSGNTIYFGEGSWLTVV.